This T cell receptor beta chain was retrieved from a study of naive and memory T cell subsets. The V gene's germline CDR1 is SGHAT and CDR2 FQNNGV. Trimming took off 1 base at V and 5 bases at J, with 11 bases between the two ends. This CDR3 region has 14 residues. The treatment: skin biopsy from PPD injection site in Mantoux-positive individual. An oligonucleotide containing a UMI was ligated to the 3' end of TCR cDNA. Amplification of ligated cDNA took four PCR rounds with SP2 and nested alpha and beta constant primers. Using its own MiXCR run on the UMI-ligation and nested PCR reads, TCRdb lists one record per CDR3 protein. The sample lists tens of thousands of distinct CDR3 sequences; approximately 5.7% were seen once.

This TCR derives from an adult in good health. Source: skin, taken from a tuberculin skin test site. The chain is built from TRBV11-2 and TRBJ2-5; D ambiguous. This CDR3 reads CASSLGSPGETQYF. In DNA, the CDR3 is TGTGCCAGCAGCTTAGGGTCCCCCGGGGAGACCCAGTACTTC.